These 9 T cell receptor beta chains came from one sample sequenced in a study of blood T cell repertoires in COVID-19. TCRdb's copy holds only in-frame clones and misses some; the assay was immunoSEQ multiplex PCR. The sample has some 68,000 clones, 90% seen once. The sequenced sample consisted of peripheral blood. The receptors derive from a man aged 50 to 59 with COVID-19, enrolled during active disease.

The chain combines TRBV2 with TRBJ2-7, with D tentatively TRBD2 (5 bases). This CDR3 has 14 amino acids. Between the trimmed V and J ends, which lost 2 bases and 4 bases, there was a span of 12 bases. Per germline, CDR1 SNHLY and CDR2 FYNNEI. CDR3: CASSEKTNAYEQYF. CDR3 bases: TGTGCCAGCAGTGAAAAGACTAACGCGTACGAGCAGTACTTC.

The chain links TRBV7-2 to TRBJ1-4; 8 nucleotides line up with TRBD1. The V segment lost 5 bases and the J segment 8 bases; nucleotides outside the gene matches: 10. The CDR3 is 15 residues long. Germline loops: CDR1 SGHTA, CDR2 FQGNSA. The CDR3 nucleotides are TGTGCCAGCAGCAGCTCCGGGACAGGAGGGGAAAAACTGTTTTTT. Its translation: CASSSSGTGGEKLFF.

The V gene is TRBV5-2, the J gene TRBJ1-2. TRBV5-2 is given as a pseudogene. The CDR3 sequence is 16 residues long. CDR3 amino acids: CASNLVESTKDYGYTF. In DNA, the CDR3 is TGTGCCAGCAATCTTGTTGAGAGTACGAAAGACTATGGCTACACCTTC.

The V and J genes are TRBV6-2 or TRBV6-3 and TRBJ2-5, with D maybe TRBD2 (6 bases). V lost 5 bases, J lost 2 bases, and 21 bases lay in between. This CDR3 spans 17 amino acids. Germline V gene data show CDR1 as MNHEY and CDR2 as SVGEGT. The CDR3 sequence is CASSRSSAPSHQETQYF. DNA of the CDR3: TGTGCCAGCAGTCGGTCTAGCGCACCATCTCATCAAGAGACCCAGTACTTC.

This sequence joins TRBV25-1 and TRBJ2-3, with TRBD2 as a possible D gene (6 bases). CDR3 length: 17 residues. CDR1 is MGHDK, CDR2 SYGVNS, per germline. The V gene lost 6 bases and the J gene lost 5 bases, with 24 bases spanning the gap. CDR3 region: CASSALPGRDRGDTQYF. Here the CDR3 DNA reads TGTGCCAGCAGCGCATTACCGGGGCGGGATCGTGGAGATACGCAGTATTTT.

The V and J genes are TRBV7-2 and TRBJ2-7; 10 bases line up with TRBD2. With 1 base clipped from V and 2 bases from J, the junction kept 5 bases outside the gene matches. Germline CDR1 SGHTA, CDR2 FQGNSA. This CDR3 comprises 16 residues. CDR3 sequence: CASSLVIAGGTYEQYF. The CDR3 region has the DNA TGTGCCAGCAGCTTAGTAATAGCGGGAGGAACCTACGAGCAGTACTTC.

This chain links TRBV2 with TRBJ2-5, with 7 bases lining up with TRBD2. This CDR3 is 13 amino acids long. The V segment lost 6 bases and the J segment 2 bases; nucleotides outside the gene matches: 3. Germline-derived CDR1 and CDR2 are SNHLY and FYNNEI. DNA of the CDR3: TGTGCCAGCAGGACTAGCCTGCAAGAGACCCAGTACTTC. It yields the protein CASRTSLQETQYF.

The CDR3 DNA reads TGCGCCAGCAGCCAACAGACAGTCTCTGGGGCCAACGTCCTGACTTTC. The encoded protein is CASSQQTVSGANVLTF. The chain combines TRBV5-1 with TRBJ2-6, with a weak D call TRBD1 (5 bases). The length of the CDR3 is 16 residues. V lost 4 bases, J lost 0 bases, and 11 bases lay in between. Germline V gives CDR1 SGHRS, CDR2 YFSETQ. The complete variable domain, with remaining parts taken from reference TRBV5-1 and TRBJ2-6, reads KAGVTQTPRYLIKTRGQQVTLSCSPISGHRSVSWYQQTPGQGLQFLFEYFSETQRNKGNFPGRFSGRQFSNSRSEMNVSTLELGDSALYLCASSQQTVSGANVLTFGAGSRLTVL.

This chain links TRBV19 with TRBJ1-1; possible D gene TRBD1, 5 bases. The CDR3 covers 13 residues. V dropped 7 bases and J dropped 4 bases, with 13 bases sitting between them. CDR1 is LNHDA, CDR2 SQIVND, per germline (reference sequence). CDR3 in amino acids: CASTMGGGTEAFF. The DNA of the CDR3 is TGTGCCAGTACAATGGGGGGGGGCACTGAAGCTTTCTTT.